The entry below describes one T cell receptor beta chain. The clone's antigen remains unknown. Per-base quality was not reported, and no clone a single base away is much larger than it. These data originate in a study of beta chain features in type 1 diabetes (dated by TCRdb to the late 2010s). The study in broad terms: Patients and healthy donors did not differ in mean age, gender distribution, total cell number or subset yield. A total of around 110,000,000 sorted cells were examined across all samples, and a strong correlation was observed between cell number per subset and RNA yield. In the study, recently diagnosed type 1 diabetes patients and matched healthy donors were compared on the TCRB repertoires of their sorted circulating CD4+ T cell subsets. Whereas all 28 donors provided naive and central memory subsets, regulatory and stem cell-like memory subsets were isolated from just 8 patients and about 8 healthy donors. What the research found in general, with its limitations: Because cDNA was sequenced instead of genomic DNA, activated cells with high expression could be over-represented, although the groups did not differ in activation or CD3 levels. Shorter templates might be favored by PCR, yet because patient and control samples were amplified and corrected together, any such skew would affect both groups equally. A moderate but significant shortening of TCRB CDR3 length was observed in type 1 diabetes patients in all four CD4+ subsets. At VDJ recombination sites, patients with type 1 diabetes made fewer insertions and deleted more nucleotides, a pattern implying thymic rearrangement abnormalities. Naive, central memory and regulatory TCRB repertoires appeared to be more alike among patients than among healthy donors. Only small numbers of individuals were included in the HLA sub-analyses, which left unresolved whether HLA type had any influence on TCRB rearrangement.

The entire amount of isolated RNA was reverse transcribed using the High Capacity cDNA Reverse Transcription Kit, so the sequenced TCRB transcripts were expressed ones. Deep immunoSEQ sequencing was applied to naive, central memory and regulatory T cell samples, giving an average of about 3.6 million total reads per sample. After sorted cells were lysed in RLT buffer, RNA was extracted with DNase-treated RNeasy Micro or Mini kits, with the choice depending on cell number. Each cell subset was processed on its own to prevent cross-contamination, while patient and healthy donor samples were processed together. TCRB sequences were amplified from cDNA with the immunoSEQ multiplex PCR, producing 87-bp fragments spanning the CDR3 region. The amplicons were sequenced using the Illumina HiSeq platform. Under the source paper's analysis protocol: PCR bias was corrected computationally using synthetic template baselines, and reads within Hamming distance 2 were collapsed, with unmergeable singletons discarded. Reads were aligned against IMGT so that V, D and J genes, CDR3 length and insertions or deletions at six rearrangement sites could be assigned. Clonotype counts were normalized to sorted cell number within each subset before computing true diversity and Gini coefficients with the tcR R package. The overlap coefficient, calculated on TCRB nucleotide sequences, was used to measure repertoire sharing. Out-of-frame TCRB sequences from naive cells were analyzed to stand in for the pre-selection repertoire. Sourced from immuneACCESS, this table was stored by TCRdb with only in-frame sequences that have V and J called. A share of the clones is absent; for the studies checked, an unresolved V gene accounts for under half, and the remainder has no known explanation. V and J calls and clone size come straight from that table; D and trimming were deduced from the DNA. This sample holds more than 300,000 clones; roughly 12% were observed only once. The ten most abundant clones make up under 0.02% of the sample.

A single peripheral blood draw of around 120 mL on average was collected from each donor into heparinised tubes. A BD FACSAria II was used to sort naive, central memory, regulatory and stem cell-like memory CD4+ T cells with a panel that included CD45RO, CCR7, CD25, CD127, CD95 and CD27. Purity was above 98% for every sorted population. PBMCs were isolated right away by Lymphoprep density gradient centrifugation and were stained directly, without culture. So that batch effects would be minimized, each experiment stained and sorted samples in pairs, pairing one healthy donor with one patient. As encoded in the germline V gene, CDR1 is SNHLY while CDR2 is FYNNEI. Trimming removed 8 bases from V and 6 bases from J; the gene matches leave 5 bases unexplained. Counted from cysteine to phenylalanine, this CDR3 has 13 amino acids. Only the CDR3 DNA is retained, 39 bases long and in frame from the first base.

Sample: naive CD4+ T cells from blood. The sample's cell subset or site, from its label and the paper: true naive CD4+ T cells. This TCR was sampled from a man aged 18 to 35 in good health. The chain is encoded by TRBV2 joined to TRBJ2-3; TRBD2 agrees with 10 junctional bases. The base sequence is TGTGCCAGCGTTCGAGCGGGGGGGGATACGCAGTATTTT. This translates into CASVRAGGDTQYF.